This TCR beta chain is drawn from a study of CD8 T cells in Susac syndrome. The CDR3 sequence is 14 residues long. V was clipped by 3 bases and J by 5 bases; unmatched bases: 5. Germline loops: CDR1 DFQATT, CDR2 SNEGSKA (reference sequence). Sequencing of TCR beta drew on CD8+ and CD4+ T cells from blood. Random hexamers were used to reverse transcribe an amount of about 0.45 to 1 ug RNA. Amplification of TCR beta CDR3 was carried out by immunoSEQ multiplex PCR, which covered 54 Vbeta and 13 Jbeta segments. Each CDR3 protein is one row after TCRdb ran MiXCR on the immunoSEQ multiplex PCR reads. The table shows about 160,000 distinct CDR3 sequences, with 93% occurring only once.

The rearrangement links TRBV20-1 to TRBJ2-3, with 10 bases that match TRBD1. Sample: CD4+ T cells from PBMCs. This TCR was recovered from a human donor in good health. The CDR3 region has the DNA TGCAGTGCTAGTGGGGACAGGGGTGAAGATACGCAGTATTTT. The encoded protein is CSASGDRGEDTQYF.